Below, one TCR beta chain is given with its context. TCRdb's copy holds only in-frame clones and misses some; the assay was immunoSEQ multiplex PCR. The sample gives 100,000 to 120,000 clones, under 95% of which show up once; over 0.6% is in the top ten. This entry comes from a study of OX40 agonist ivuxolimab in advanced cancers. V was pared by 5 bases and J by 5 bases, with 7 bases of the junction left unmatched. The length of the CDR3 is 15 residues. Germline assignment: CDR1 PRHDT and CDR2 FYEKMQ (reference sequence). This receptor was obtained from an adult with an advanced solid tumor such as melanoma, head and neck, liver or kidney cancer. V and J are TRBV13 and TRBJ2-3, with 10 positions matching TRBD2. The source was CD4+ or CD8+ T cells sorted from blood, collected in a trial of the OX40 agonist ivuxolimab. The CDR3 DNA reads TGTGCCAGCAGCCTGGGACTAGCGAAAGGAGATACGCAGTATTTT. This sequence encodes CASSLGLAKGDTQYF.